This T cell receptor (beta chain) comes out of a study of blood T cell repertoires in COVID-19. In the study overall: The origin of the acute and convalescent COVID-19 samples was the United States, Italy and Spain.

With 0 bases removed from V and 3 bases from J, the gap between germline ends came to 11 bases. CDR1 MNHEY and CDR2 SVGEGT come from the germline V gene. The CDR3 totals 15 residues. Only in-frame clones appear in the TCRdb table, and some are missing; sequencing was by immunoSEQ multiplex PCR. The sample has some 80,000 clones, 60% to 85% seen once. Sequencing input: peripheral blood. This clonotype was sampled from a human donor in a cohort sampled during active COVID-19. The V gene is TRBV6-2 or TRBV6-3, the J gene TRBJ1-1, with D possibly TRBD1 on 6 matching bases. This CDR3 is CASSYSGQGYTEAFF. CDR3 sequence (DNA): TGTGCCAGCAGTTACTCGGGGCAGGGGTACACTGAAGCTTTCTTT.